This is a list of T cell receptor beta chains from one sample in a study of OX40 agonist ivuxolimab in advanced cancers. Repertoires were generated with immunoSEQ multiplex PCR, while TCRdb's copy carries only in-frame clones and drops some. The sample carries about 55,000 clones, nearly 80% recorded once. The sample consisted of CD4+ or CD8+ T cells sorted from blood, taken in a trial of the OX40 agonist ivuxolimab. These receptors all come from an adult with an advanced solid tumor such as melanoma, head and neck, liver or kidney cancer. Each CDR3 is given with its conserved first and last residue. The D gene is left open where the match is weak. Clone size appears in some rows only: once, few, many, or a class for an expanded clone.

j_gene | abundance | v_gene | d_gene | CDR3aa | CDR3nt
TRBJ1-2 | many | TRBV2 | TRBD1 | CASSPGDSRDYGYTF | TGTGCCAGCAGCCCCGGGGACAGCCGGGACTATGGCTACACCTTC
TRBJ2-1 | NA | TRBV9 | TRBD2 | CASSLRTSGGAFSNEQFF | TGTGCCAGCAGCCTAAGGACTAGCGGGGGGGCCTTCAGTAATGAGCAGTTCTTC
TRBJ1-1 | NA | TRBV5-1 | TRBD1 | CASSSMGTGGLTEAFF | TGCGCCAGCAGCTCTATGGGGACAGGGGGGTTAACTGAAGCTTTCTTT
TRBJ1-1 | NA | TRBV6-5 | NA | CASSYSQLTNTEAFF | TGTGCCAGCAGTTACTCTCAACTGACGAACACTGAAGCTTTCTTT
TRBJ1-1 | few | TRBV19 | NA | CASSFDKNTEAFF | TGTGCCAGTAGTTTCGACAAGAACACTGAAGCTTTCTTT
TRBJ2-7 | NA | TRBV21-1 | NA | CASSKESGGTYEQYF | TGTGCCAGCAGCAAAGAGTCGGGAGGTACCTACGAGCAGTACTTC
TRBJ2-7 | NA | TRBV19 | NA | CASGDKGAGPYYEQYF | TGTGCCAGTGGAGATAAGGGCGCAGGGCCTTACTACGAGCAGTACTTC
TRBJ1-2 | once | TRBV7-2 | NA | CASSLVGANYGYTF | TGTGCCAGCAGCTTAGTAGGAGCTAACTATGGCTACACCTTC
TRBJ2-1 | NA | TRBV7-2 | NA | CASSLGGTGVSYNEQFF | TGTGCCAGCAGCTTAGGGGGTACAGGAGTCTCCTACAATGAGCAGTTCTTC
TRBJ2-3 | NA | TRBV7-3 | TRBD2 | CASSTAGGTDTQYF | TGTGCCAGCAGCACTGCGGGAGGGACAGATACGCAGTATTTT
TRBJ1-2 | NA | TRBV4-3 | TRBD1 | CASSQESSRGHGYTF | TGCGCCAGCAGCCAAGAGTCGTCCAGGGGGCATGGCTACACCTTC
TRBJ2-7 | NA | TRBV10-2 | TRBD2 | CAVVAGGAEQYF | TGCGCCGTGGTAGCGGGGGGGGCGGAGCAGTACTTC
TRBJ2-4 | NA | TRBV10-3 | TRBD1 | CAISEQGGTKNIQYF | TGTGCCATCAGTGAACAGGGGGGAACCAAAAACATTCAGTACTTC
TRBJ2-1 | NA | TRBV18 | TRBD2 | CASSPWTSGNNEQFF | TGTGCCAGCTCACCCTGGACTAGCGGGAATAATGAGCAGTTCTTC
TRBJ2-5 | NA | TRBV27 | NA | CASSFRPQETQYF | TGTGCCAGCAGTTTCCGCCCACAAGAGACCCAGTACTTC
TRBJ1-1 | NA | TRBV7-9 | NA | CASSLPGLNTEAFF | TGTGCCAGCAGCTTACCAGGGCTGAACACTGAAGCTTTCTTT
TRBJ1-6 | NA | TRBV7-2 | NA | CASSRQPGHYNSPLHF | TGTGCCAGCAGCCGTCAGCCGGGCCACTATAATTCACCCCTCCACTTT
TRBJ2-1 | NA | TRBV6-1 | TRBD2 | CASSEAILAGGDQFF | TGTGCCAGCAGTGAAGCGATACTAGCGGGGGGGGACCAGTTCTTC
TRBJ2-3 | NA | TRBV30 | TRBD2 | CAWSVVGRAGADTQYF | TGTGCCTGGAGTGTAGTTGGGAGGGCGGGCGCAGATACGCAGTATTTT
TRBJ2-7 | NA | TRBV7-2 | TRBD1 | CASSLETGGHEQYF | TGTGCCAGCAGCTTAGAAACAGGGGGACACGAGCAGTACTTC
TRBJ1-5 | once | TRBV7-2 | NA | CASSLPGLKGQPQHF | TGTGCCAGCAGCCTCCCGGGACTAAAGGGGCAGCCCCAGCATTTT
TRBJ2-1 | NA | TRBV6-5 | NA | CASSWGRKAWNEQFF | TGTGCCAGCAGTTGGGGACGAAAGGCCTGGAATGAGCAGTTCTTC
TRBJ2-7 | NA | TRBV2 | NA | CASSEMWAGSSYEQYF | TGTGCCAGCAGTGAAATGTGGGCAGGGAGCTCCTACGAGCAGTACTTC
TRBJ2-1 | once | TRBV7-9 | NA | CASTSGNEQFF | TGTGCCAGCACTTCAGGCAATGAGCAGTTCTTC
TRBJ1-4 | NA | TRBV19 | NA | CASNTGFSNEKLFF | TGTGCCAGTAATACAGGGTTTTCTAATGAAAAACTGTTTTTT
TRBJ2-3 | once | TRBV9 | TRBD2 | CASSVSGMRTDTQYF | TGTGCCAGCAGCGTTAGCGGGATGCGCACAGATACGCAGTATTTT
TRBJ2-2 | NA | TRBV2 | TRBD1 | CASAWDRALANTGELFF | TGTGCCAGCGCCTGGGACAGGGCCTTAGCGAACACCGGGGAGCTGTTTTTT
TRBJ1-5 | once | TRBV6-6 | NA | CASSYSGENNQPQHF | TGTGCCAGCAGTTACTCAGGAGAGAACAATCAGCCCCAGCATTTT
TRBJ1-4 | once | TRBV27 | TRBD1 | CASSLSRQGAREKLFF | TGTGCCAGCAGTTTATCCCGACAGGGGGCGAGGGAAAAACTGTTTTTT
TRBJ1-5 | NA | TRBV6-1 | TRBD1 | CASSEARGQGAAQPQHF | TGTGCCAGCAGTGAAGCGAGGGGACAGGGGGCTGCTCAGCCCCAGCATTTT
TRBJ2-7 | NA | TRBV5-1 | TRBD1 | CASRPRQGRGAYEQYF | TGCGCCAGCAGACCCAGACAGGGCAGAGGGGCCTACGAGCAGTACTTC
TRBJ1-2 | once | TRBV5-1 | NA | CASSFEGGNGYTF | TGCGCCAGCAGCTTCGAGGGCGGGAATGGCTACACCTTC
TRBJ2-3 | NA | TRBV16 | NA | CASMWRDPPDTQYF | TGTGCCAGCATGTGGCGGGATCCCCCAGATACGCAGTATTTT
TRBJ2-2 | NA | TRBV7-8 | NA | CASSLTTAGTGELFF | TGTGCCAGCAGCCTGACGACAGCGGGCACCGGGGAGCTGTTTTTT
TRBJ2-3 | NA | TRBV28 | NA | CASSPPLYTDTQYF | TGTGCCAGCAGTCCGCCGCTGTACACAGATACGCAGTATTTT
TRBJ2-1 | NA | TRBV5-1 | TRBD2 | CASSLSGRTSSYNEQFF | TGCGCCAGCAGCCTAAGCGGGAGGACTAGCTCCTACAATGAGCAGTTCTTC
TRBJ2-7 | NA | TRBV6-5 | NA | CASSYWDRTYEQYF | TGTGCCAGCAGTTACTGGGACCGCACCTACGAGCAGTACTTC